The 26 T cell receptor beta chains reported below all come from one sample, sequenced in a study of blood T cell repertoires in COVID-19. TCRdb's table, derived via immunoSEQ multiplex PCR, lists solely in-frame clones and lacks some. The data hold 130,000 to 150,000 clones, with approximately 84% observed a single time. The sequencing input was peripheral blood. The receptor source for this set is a human donor in a cohort sampled during active COVID-19.

CDR3 residues: CASTWTAYEQYF. The CDR3, as DNA: TGTGCCAGCACCTGGACAGCCTACGAGCAGTACTTC. The genes are TRBV6-5 and TRBJ2-7; weak D call: TRBD1 (6 bases). CDR3 length equals 12 residues. Trimming stripped 7 bases from V and 2 bases from J, with 9 bases between. Germline CDR1 MNHEY, CDR2 SVGAGI.

The gene calls are TRBV7-9 and TRBJ1-4; no reliable D call. The V gene's germline CDR1 is SEHNR and CDR2 FQNEAQ (reference sequence). Deletions cut 5 bases from V and 3 bases from J, with 10 bases between. The CDR3 runs to 14 residues. CDR3 nucleotide sequence: TGTGCCAGCAGCCCAGGTCCGGCTAATGAAAAACTGTTTTTT. It translates to CASSPGPANEKLFF.

The chain joins TRBV27 to TRBJ1-1; unclear D gene. The CDR3 totals 15 residues. The germline gives CDR1 MNHEY, CDR2 SMNVEV (reference sequence). The germline V and J ends were trimmed by 2 bases and 2 bases, with 12 bases remaining between them. The CDR3 nucleotides read TGTGCCAGCAGTTTAATGGGCGGGATAAACACTGAAGCTTTCTTT. Protein sequence: CASSLMGGINTEAFF.

The chain combines TRBV2 with TRBJ2-2; 10 bases map to TRBD2. V was clipped by 4 bases and J by 4 bases; unmatched bases: 12. From germline, CDR1 is SNHLY and CDR2 FYNNEI. The CDR3 has 18 residues. In DNA form, the CDR3 reads TGTGCCAGCAGTGGCTTAACTAGCGGGGTCAGAGGCACCGGGGAGCTGTTTTTT. Amino acids: CASSGLTSGVRGTGELFF.

This clone is a singleton in its sample. V is TRBV9 and J is TRBJ2-7, with 9 nucleotides matching TRBD1. In germline, CDR1 is SGDLS, CDR2 YYNGEE. This CDR3 has 15 amino acids. V dropped 0 bases and J dropped 0; count of bases not matched to a gene: 1. This CDR3 is CASSVGTGVSYEQYF. The CDR3 DNA reads as TGTGCCAGCAGCGTAGGGACAGGGGTCTCCTACGAGCAGTACTTC.

The rearrangement uses TRBV25-1 and TRBJ2-2, with TRBD1 identical over 9 bases. V trimming: 3 bases; J trimming: 5 bases; junction bases outside the gene matches: 4. Germline lookup yields CDR1 MGHDK and CDR2 SYGVNS. This CDR3 region has 15 residues. CDR3 bases: TGTGCCAGCAGTGAGCCCGGGACAGGGACCGGGGAGCTGTTTTTT. It translates to CASSEPGTGTGELFF.

This sequence joins TRBV5-4 and TRBJ1-2; 9 nucleotides line up with TRBD1. Losses at the gene ends were 2 bases for V and 8 bases for J; bases not matched to a gene: 4. Germline CDR1 is SGHNT and CDR2 is YYREEE (reference sequence). The CDR3 totals 13 residues. This CDR3 reads CASSFAGQGGYTF. CDR3 sequence (DNA): TGTGCCAGCAGCTTTGCGGGACAGGGCGGCTACACCTTC.

For the CDR3, the DNA is TGTGCCAGCAGGGAGGGGGGGATAGGTGAAAAACTGTTTTTT. Translation: CASREGGIGEKLFF. The rearrangement links TRBV6-5 to TRBJ1-4; D is possibly TRBD1 (6 bases). This CDR3 has 14 amino acids. Trimming stripped 6 bases from V and 7 bases from J, with 15 bases between. Germline assignment: CDR1 MNHEY and CDR2 SVGAGI.

The chain uses TRBV3-1 (or the pseudogene TRBV3-2) and TRBJ1-4; 7 positions match TRBD1. Losses at the gene ends were 1 base for V and 0 bases for J; bases not matched to a gene: 5. Germline values: CDR1 LGHDT, CDR2 YNNKEL (reference sequence). CDR3 length equals 17 residues. This CDR3 is CASSQGVGQATNEKLFF. CDR3 DNA: TGTGCCAGCAGCCAAGGTGTTGGACAGGCAACTAATGAAAAACTGTTTTTT.

The chain is built from TRBV5-4 and TRBJ1-4, with D perhaps matching TRBD1 (6 bases). CDR3 size: 15 residues. V lost 1 base, J lost 11 bases, and 18 bases lay in between. Per the germline V gene, CDR1 is SGHNT and CDR2 is YYREEE (reference sequence). Here the CDR3 reads CASSLMGDTRAKLFF. The CDR3 DNA follows: TGTGCCAGCAGCTTGATGGGGGACACCCGGGCGAAACTGTTTTTT.

This clone was counted once. This chain uses TRBV6-5 with TRBJ1-2; 7 bases match TRBD1. The CDR3 covers 15 residues. The trim removed 3 bases at V and 4 bases at J, leaving 8 bases unmatched. Per germline, CDR1 MNHEY and CDR2 SVGAGI. CDR3 sequence: CASSYNPDRSYGYTF. The CDR3 DNA reads TGTGCCAGCAGTTATAACCCGGACAGGAGCTATGGCTACACCTTC.

The chain links TRBV27 to TRBJ1-5, with D maybe TRBD1 (5 bases). Trimming stripped 8 bases from V and 5 bases from J, with 13 bases between. CDR3 length: 13 residues. Germline V gene lookup returns CDR1 MNHEY and CDR2 SMNVEV (reference sequence). The CDR3 bases are TGTGCCAGCTCCAGGGTCACGGATCAGCCCCAGCATTTT. This sequence encodes CASSRVTDQPQHF.

This sequence joins TRBV6-5 and TRBJ2-7; TRBD1 matches 8 bases. Germline loops: CDR1 MNHEY, CDR2 SVGAGI. J lost 3 bases, V lost 7 bases, and 5 bases had no gene match. The CDR3 extends over 13 amino acids. CDR3 sequence reads: CASMRTGNYEQYV. Written as DNA, the CDR3 is TGTGCCAGCATGAGGACAGGGAACTACGAGCAGTACGTC.

The CDR3 coding sequence is TGTGCCAGCAGCCAAGAGGCCAGAGGGGGCGACGGCGAGCAGTACTTC. Amino acids: CASSQEARGGDGEQYF. This chain links TRBV4-2 with TRBJ2-7; TRBD1 matches 7 bases. CDR3 length equals 16 residues. CDR1 is LGHNA, CDR2 YNFKEQ, per germline. The trim removed 0 bases at V and 6 bases at J, leaving 11 bases unmatched.

The V and J genes are TRBV27 and TRBJ2-3; 12 bases fit TRBD2. In germline, CDR1 is MNHEY, CDR2 SMNVEV (reference sequence). Trimming removed 3 bases from V and 5 bases from J; junction bases left unmatched: 6. CDR3 size: 16 residues. The CDR3 coding sequence is TGTGCCAGCAGTTTCCTAGCGGGAGGGCCTAAAGATACGCAGTATTTT. Its protein product is CASSFLAGGPKDTQYF.

A few counts support this clone. V and J are TRBV28 and TRBJ1-3; 10 bases fit TRBD1. Trimming removed 6 bases from V and 3 bases from J; junction bases left unmatched: 5. The CDR3 length is 15 residues. Per the germline V gene, CDR1 is MDHEN and CDR2 is SYDVKM. The CDR3 region is CASRGTGAVGNTIYF. As DNA, the CDR3 is TGTGCCAGCAGGGGGACAGGGGCAGTTGGAAACACCATATATTTT.

This clone was counted once. This rearrangement joins TRBV5-1 to TRBJ1-4; no clear D. CDR3 length: 16 amino acids. The V gene lost 2 bases and the J gene lost 0 bases, with 11 bases spanning the gap. Germline CDR1 SGHRS, CDR2 YFSETQ. DNA for the CDR3: TGCGCCAGCAGCTTAGGACTAGCGGCAACTAATGAAAAACTGTTTTTT. Translating it yields CASSLGLAATNEKLFF.

The chain joins TRBV19 to TRBJ1-1, with TRBD1 identical over 9 bases. The length of the CDR3 is 18 residues. After removal of 4 bases from V and 5 bases from J, the junction contained 17 bases not matched to a gene. Per germline, CDR1 LNHDA and CDR2 SQIVND (reference sequence). The CDR3 sequence is CASSTQYLSDRGGTEAFF. DNA of the CDR3: TGTGCCAGTAGTACCCAATACCTTTCGGACAGGGGAGGGACTGAAGCTTTCTTT.

The gene calls are TRBV21-1 and TRBJ2-6; TRBD2, as called in the table, went unchecked against the DNA. TRBV21-1 is a pseudogene locus. There are 17 residues in the CDR3. The CDR3 DNA follows: TGTGCCAGCAGCGGTCCGGGACTGACATCTGGGGCCAACGTCCTGACTTTC. Its protein product is CASSGPGLTSGANVLTF.

The V and J genes are TRBV29-1 and TRBJ1-1, with 7 bases identical to TRBD1. The CDR3 covers 12 residues. V shed 5 bases, J shed 6 bases, and the junction held 6 bases outside the gene matches. Germline CDR1 is SQVTM and CDR2 is ANQGSEA. In DNA form, the CDR3 reads TGCAGCGTTACTAAGGGGGCGGCTGAAGCTTTCTTT. The encoded protein is CSVTKGAAEAFF.

V usage is TRBV25-1 and J usage is TRBJ1-2, with 7 bases that match TRBD1. V was clipped by 0 bases and J by 8 bases; unmatched bases: 9. This CDR3 contains 15 residues. Germline V gene lookup returns CDR1 MGHDK and CDR2 SYGVNS. CDR3 DNA: TGTGCCAGCAGTGAATATGACGACAGGGCGAAAGGCTACACCTTC. This codes for CASSEYDDRAKGYTF.

CDR3: CASSLTGDSLHF. CDR3 bases: TGCGCCAGCAGCCTGACAGGAGATTCCCTCCACTTT. The chain joins TRBV5-1 to TRBJ1-6; the D gene is possibly TRBD1 (6 bases). Trimming pared 4 bases from V and 14 bases from J, leaving 13 bases between. This CDR3 is 12 amino acids long. CDR1 is SGHRS, CDR2 YFSETQ, per germline. Full variable domain (outside the CDR3, taken from reference TRBV5-1 and TRBJ1-6): KAGVTQTPRYLIKTRGQQVTLSCSPISGHRSVSWYQQTPGQGLQFLFEYFSETQRNKGNFPGRFSGRQFSNSRSEMNVSTLELGDSALYLCASSLTGDSLHFGNGTRLTVT.

V gene TRBV5-1 combines with J gene TRBJ2-7; 8 bases match TRBD2. V was clipped by 0 bases and J by 3 bases; unmatched bases: 2. This CDR3 comprises 14 residues. CDR1 is SGHRS, CDR2 YFSETQ, per germline. This CDR3 is CASSLVGLVYEQYF. DNA for the CDR3: TGCGCCAGCAGCTTGGTGGGACTAGTCTACGAGCAGTACTTC. Full variable domain (rest looked up from reference TRBV5-1 and TRBJ2-7): KAGVTQTPRYLIKTRGQQVTLSCSPISGHRSVSWYQQTPGQGLQFLFEYFSETQRNKGNFPGRFSGRQFSNSRSEMNVSTLELGDSALYLCASSLVGLVYEQYFGPGTRLTVT.

Details on this clone: Other DNA sequences in this sample translate to the same CDR3. V usage is TRBV18 and J usage is TRBJ1-1, with D perhaps TRBD1 (5 bases). V was clipped by 0 bases and J by 1 base, with 12 bases between them. The CDR3 runs 16 residues. Germline assignment: CDR1 KGHSH and CDR2 LQKENI. CDR3 protein: CASSPPGGRGNTEAFF. In DNA form, the CDR3 reads TGTGCCAGCTCACCACCGGGGGGACGAGGGAACACTGAAGCTTTCTTT.

This rearrangement joins TRBV2 to TRBJ2-2; D possibly corresponds to TRBD1 (6 bases). The CDR3 contains 15 residues. The germline V gene encodes CDR1 SNHLY and CDR2 FYNNEI. With 6 bases removed from V and 2 bases from J, the gap between germline ends came to 13 bases. CDR3 nucleotides: TGTGCCAGCAGCATTGACAGGCAAAACACCGGGGAGCTGTTTTTT. It encodes CASSIDRQNTGELFF.

The chain's CDR3 is CASAPGVTNEKLFF. The CDR3 nucleotides are TGTGCCAGCGCCCCAGGGGTCACTAATGAAAAACTGTTTTTT. The J gene is TRBJ1-4, the V gene TRBV6-5; D possibly corresponds to TRBD1 (6 bases). Germline CDR1 MNHEY, CDR2 SVGAGI. This CDR3 spans 14 amino acids. V was shortened by 8 bases and J by 2 bases, with 12 bases between the two germline ends.